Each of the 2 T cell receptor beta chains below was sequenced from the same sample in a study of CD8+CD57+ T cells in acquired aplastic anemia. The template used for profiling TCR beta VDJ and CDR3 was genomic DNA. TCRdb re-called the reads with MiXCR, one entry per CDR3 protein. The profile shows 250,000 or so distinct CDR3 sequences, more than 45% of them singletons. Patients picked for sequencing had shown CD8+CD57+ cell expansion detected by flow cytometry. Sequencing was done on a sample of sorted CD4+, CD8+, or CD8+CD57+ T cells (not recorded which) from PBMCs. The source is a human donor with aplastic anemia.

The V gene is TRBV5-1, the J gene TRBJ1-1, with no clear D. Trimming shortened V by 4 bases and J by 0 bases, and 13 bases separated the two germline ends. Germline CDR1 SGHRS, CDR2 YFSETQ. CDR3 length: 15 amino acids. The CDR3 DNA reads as TGCGCCAGCAGCCCCGAGGACGGGATGAACACTGAAGCTTTCTTT. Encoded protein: CASSPEDGMNTEAFF.

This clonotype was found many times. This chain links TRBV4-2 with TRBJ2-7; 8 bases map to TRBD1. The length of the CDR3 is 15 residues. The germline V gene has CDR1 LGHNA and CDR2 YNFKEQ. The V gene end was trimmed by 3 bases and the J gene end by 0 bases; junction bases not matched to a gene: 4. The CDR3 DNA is TGTGCCAGCAGCCAGAACAGGGGGACCTCCTACGAGCAGTACTTC. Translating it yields CASSQNRGTSYEQYF.